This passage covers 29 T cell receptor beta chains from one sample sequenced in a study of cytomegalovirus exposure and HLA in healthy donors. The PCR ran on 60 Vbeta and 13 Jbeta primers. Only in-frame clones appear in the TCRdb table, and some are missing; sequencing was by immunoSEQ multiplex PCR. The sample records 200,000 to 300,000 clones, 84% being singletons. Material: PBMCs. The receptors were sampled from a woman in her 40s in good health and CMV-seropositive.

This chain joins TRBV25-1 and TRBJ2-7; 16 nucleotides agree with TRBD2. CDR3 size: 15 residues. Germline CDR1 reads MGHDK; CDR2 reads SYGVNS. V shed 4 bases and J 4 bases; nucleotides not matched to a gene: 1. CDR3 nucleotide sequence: TGTGCCAGCAGTGCGGGACTAGCGGGAGGGTACGAGCAGTACTTC. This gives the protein CASSAGLAGGYEQYF.

CDR3 in DNA: TGTGCCAGCAGCTTAGCTGGACAGGGGGCTTCTAACATTCAGTACTTC. This translates into CASSLAGQGASNIQYF. The V gene is TRBV7-8, the J gene TRBJ2-4; 11 nucleotides align to TRBD1. V shed 0 bases, J shed 7 bases, and the junction held 5 bases outside the gene matches. Germline V CDR1 and CDR2: SGHVS, FQNEAQ. The CDR3 is 16 amino acids.

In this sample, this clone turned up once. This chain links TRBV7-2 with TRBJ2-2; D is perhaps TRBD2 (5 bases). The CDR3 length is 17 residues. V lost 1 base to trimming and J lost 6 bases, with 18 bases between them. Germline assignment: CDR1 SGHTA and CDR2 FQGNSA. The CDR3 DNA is TGTGCCAGCAGCTTAGACGCTGGACTCGCCCGGGCCGGGGAGCTGTTTTTT. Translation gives CASSLDAGLARAGELFF.

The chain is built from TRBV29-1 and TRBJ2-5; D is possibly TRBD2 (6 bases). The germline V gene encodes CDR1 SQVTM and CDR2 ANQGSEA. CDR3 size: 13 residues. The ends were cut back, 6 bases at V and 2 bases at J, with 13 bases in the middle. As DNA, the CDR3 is TGCAGCGTCCTACCGGGACTTCAAGAGACCCAGTACTTC. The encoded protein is CSVLPGLQETQYF.

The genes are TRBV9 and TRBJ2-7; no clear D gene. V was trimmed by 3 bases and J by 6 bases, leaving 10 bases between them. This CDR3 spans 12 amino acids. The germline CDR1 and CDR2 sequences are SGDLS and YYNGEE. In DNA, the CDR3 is TGTGCCAGCAGCGGAACCCCAGGCGAGCAGTACTTC. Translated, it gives CASSGTPGEQYF.

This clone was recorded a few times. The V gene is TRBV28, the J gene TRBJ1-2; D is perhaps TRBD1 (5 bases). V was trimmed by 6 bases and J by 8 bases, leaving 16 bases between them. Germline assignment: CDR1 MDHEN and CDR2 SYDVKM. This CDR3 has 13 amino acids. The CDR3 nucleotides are TGTGCCAGCAGCTGGTCAGGGTTTGACGGCTACACCTTC. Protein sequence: CASSWSGFDGYTF.

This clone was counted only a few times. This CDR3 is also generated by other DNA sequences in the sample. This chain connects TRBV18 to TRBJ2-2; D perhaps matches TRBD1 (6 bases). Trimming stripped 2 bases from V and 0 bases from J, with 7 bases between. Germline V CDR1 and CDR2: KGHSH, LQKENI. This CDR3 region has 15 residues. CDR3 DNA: TGTGCCAGCTCACCAAGGACAGCGAACACCGGGGAGCTGTTTTTT. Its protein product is CASSPRTANTGELFF.

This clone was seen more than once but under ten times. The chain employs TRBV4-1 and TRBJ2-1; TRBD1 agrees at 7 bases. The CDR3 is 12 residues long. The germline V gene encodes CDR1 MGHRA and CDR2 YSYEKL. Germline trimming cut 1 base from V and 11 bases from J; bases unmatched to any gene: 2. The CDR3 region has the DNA TGCGCCAGCAGCCAAGGGACAGGCAAGCAGTTCTTC. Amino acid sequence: CASSQGTGKQFF.

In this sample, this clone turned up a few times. The chain's CDR3 is CASSGLGQGRVGNQPQHF. CDR3 nucleotide sequence: TGTGCCAGCAGCGGACTCGGACAGGGGAGGGTTGGCAATCAGCCCCAGCATTTT. The rearrangement joins TRBV7-9 to TRBJ1-5; 9 bases are shared with TRBD1. With 5 bases clipped from V and 2 bases from J, the junction kept 13 bases outside the gene matches. CDR3 length: 18 residues. The germline V gene encodes CDR1 SEHNR and CDR2 FQNEAQ (reference sequence). The full variable domain, its missing parts supplied by reference TRBV7-9 and TRBJ1-5, is DTGVSQNPRHKITKRGQNVTFRCDPISEHNRLYWYRQTLGQGPEFLTYFQNEAQLEKSRLLSDRFSAERPKGSFSTLEIQRTEQGDSAMYLCASSGLGQGRVGNQPQHFGDGTRLSIL.

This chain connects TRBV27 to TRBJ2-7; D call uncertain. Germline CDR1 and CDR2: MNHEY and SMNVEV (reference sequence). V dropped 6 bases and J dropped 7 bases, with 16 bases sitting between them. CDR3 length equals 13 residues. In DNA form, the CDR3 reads TGTGCCAGCAGACGACTGGAGTTCTCGGAGCAGTACTTC. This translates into CASRRLEFSEQYF.

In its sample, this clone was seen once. For the CDR3, the DNA is TGTGCCAGCGTTGTGATCAACCCTACGGGGGAGCAGTACTTC. As protein: CASVVINPTGEQYF. The chain has TRBV2 and TRBJ2-7, with D perhaps TRBD2 (5 bases). Germline V CDR1 and CDR2: SNHLY, FYNNEI. Trimming pared 8 bases from V and 7 bases from J, leaving 21 bases between. The CDR3 is 14 residues long.

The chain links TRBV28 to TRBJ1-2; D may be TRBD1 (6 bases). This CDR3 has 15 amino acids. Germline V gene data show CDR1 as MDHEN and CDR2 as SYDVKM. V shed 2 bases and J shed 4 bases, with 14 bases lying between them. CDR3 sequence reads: CASSLLLVGGYGYTF. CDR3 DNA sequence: TGTGCCAGCAGTTTACTCCTTGTAGGGGGCTATGGCTACACCTTC.

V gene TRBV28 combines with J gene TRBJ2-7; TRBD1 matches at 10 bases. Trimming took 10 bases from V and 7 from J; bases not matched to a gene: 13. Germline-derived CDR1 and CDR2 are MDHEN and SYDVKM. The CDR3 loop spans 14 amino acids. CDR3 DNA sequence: TGTGCCACCATCCTCGGGACAGGGGCGGGGGAGCAGTACTTC. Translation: CATILGTGAGEQYF. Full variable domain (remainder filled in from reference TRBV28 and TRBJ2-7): DVKVTQSSRYLVKRTGEKVFLECVQDMDHENMFWYRQDPGLGLRLIYFSYDVKMKEKGDIPEGYSVSREKKERFSLILESASTNQTSMYLCATILGTGAGEQYFGPGTRLTVT.

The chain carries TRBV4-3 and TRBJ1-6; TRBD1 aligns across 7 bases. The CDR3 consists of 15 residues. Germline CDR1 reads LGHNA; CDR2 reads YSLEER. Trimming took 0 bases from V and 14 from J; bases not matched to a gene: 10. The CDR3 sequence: CASSQEMTGRGTLHF. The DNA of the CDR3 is TGCGCCAGCAGCCAAGAGATGACAGGGCGAGGGACCCTCCACTTT.

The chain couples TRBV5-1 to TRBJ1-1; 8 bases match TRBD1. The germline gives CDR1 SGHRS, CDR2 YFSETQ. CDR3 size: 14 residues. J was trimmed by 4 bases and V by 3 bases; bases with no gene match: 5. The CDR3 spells CASSSTTGGTEAFF. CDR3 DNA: TGCGCCAGCAGCTCGACTACAGGGGGCACTGAAGCTTTCTTT.

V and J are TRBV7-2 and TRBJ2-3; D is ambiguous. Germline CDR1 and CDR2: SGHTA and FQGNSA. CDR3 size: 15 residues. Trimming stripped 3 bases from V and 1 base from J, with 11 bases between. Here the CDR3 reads CASSFYGGGTDTQYF. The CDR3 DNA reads TGTGCCAGCAGCTTCTATGGCGGTGGCACAGATACGCAGTATTTT.

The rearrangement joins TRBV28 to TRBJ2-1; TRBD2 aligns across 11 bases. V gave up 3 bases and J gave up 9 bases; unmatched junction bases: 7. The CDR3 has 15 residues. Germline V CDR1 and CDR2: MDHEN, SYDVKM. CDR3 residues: CASSFGSGRASEQFF. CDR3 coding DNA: TGTGCCAGCAGTTTTGGTAGCGGGAGGGCCAGTGAGCAGTTCTTC.

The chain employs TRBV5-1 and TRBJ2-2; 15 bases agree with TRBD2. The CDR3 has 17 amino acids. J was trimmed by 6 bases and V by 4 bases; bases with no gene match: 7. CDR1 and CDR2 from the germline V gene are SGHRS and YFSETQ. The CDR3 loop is CASSEGLAGGLPGELFF. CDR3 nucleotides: TGCGCCAGCAGCGAGGGACTAGCGGGAGGATTGCCCGGGGAGCTGTTTTTT.

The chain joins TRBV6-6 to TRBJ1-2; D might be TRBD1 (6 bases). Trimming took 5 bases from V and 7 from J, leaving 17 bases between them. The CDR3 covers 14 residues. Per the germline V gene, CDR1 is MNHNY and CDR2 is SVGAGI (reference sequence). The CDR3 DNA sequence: TGTGCCAGCAGTAACCGGGACAAAGGGGGTGGCTACACCTTC. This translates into CASSNRDKGGGYTF.

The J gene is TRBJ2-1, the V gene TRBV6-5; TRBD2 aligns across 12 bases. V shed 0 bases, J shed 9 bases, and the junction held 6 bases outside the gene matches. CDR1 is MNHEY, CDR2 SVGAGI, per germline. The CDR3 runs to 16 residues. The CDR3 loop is CASSYSASGRAIEQFF. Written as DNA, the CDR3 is TGTGCCAGCAGTTACTCGGCTAGCGGGAGGGCCATTGAGCAGTTCTTC.

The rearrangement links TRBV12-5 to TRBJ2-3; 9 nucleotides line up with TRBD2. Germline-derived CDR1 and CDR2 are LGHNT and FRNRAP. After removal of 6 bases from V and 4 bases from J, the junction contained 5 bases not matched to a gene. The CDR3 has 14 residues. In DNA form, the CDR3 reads TGTGCTAGTGGCCCTAGCGGGGCCGCAGATACGCAGTATTTT. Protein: CASGPSGAADTQYF.

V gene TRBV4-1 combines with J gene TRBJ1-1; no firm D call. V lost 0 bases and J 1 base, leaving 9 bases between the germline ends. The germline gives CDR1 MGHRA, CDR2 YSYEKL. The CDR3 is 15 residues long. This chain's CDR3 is CASSQDRFGNTEAFF. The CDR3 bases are TGCGCCAGCAGCCAAGATAGATTCGGGAACACTGAAGCTTTCTTT.

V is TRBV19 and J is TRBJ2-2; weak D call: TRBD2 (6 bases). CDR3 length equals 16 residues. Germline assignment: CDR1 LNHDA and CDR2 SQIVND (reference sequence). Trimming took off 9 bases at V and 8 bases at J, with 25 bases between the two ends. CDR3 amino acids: CASLDPAGNIGGELFF. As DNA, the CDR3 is TGTGCCAGCCTGGACCCGGCGGGAAATATTGGAGGGGAGCTGTTTTTT.

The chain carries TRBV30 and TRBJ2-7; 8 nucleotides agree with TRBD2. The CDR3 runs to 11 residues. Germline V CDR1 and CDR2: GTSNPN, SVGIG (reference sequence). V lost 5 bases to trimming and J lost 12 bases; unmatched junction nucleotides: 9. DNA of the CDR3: TGTGCCTGGGCCGGGACTAGTCTTCTGTACTTC. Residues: CAWAGTSLLYF.

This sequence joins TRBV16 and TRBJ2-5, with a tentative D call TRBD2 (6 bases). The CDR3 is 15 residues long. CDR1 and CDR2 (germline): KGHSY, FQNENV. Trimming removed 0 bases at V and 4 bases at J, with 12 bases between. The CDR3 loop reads CASSQSYVGGETQYF. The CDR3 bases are TGTGCCAGCAGCCAATCGTATGTGGGGGGAGAGACCCAGTACTTC.

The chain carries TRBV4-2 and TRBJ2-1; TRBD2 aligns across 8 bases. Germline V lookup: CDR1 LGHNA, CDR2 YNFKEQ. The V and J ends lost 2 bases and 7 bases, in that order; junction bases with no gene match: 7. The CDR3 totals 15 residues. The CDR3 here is CASSQPTLAGNEQFF. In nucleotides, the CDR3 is TGTGCCAGCAGCCAACCTACCTTAGCGGGAAATGAGCAGTTCTTC.

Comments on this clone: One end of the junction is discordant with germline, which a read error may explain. CDR3 sequence reads: CASSRGQAVWGYIF. The CDR3 DNA sequence: TGCGCCAGCAGCCGGGGACAGGCCGTCTGGGGCTACATCTTC. This chain joins TRBV5-1 and TRBJ1-2; TRBD1 matches 8 bases. The germline gives CDR1 SGHRS, CDR2 YFSETQ. There are 14 residues in the CDR3. Full variable domain (rest looked up from reference TRBV5-1 and TRBJ1-2): KAGVTQTPRYLIKTRGQQVTLSCSPISGHRSVSWYQQTPGQGLQFLFEYFSETQRNKGNFPGRFSGRQFSNSRSEMNVSTLELGDSALYLCASSRGQAVWGYIFGSGTRLTVV.

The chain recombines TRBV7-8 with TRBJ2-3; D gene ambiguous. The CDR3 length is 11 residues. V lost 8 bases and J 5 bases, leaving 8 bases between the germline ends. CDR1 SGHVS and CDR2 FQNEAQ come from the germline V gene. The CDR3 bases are TGTGCCAGCCTGCTAGGAGATACGCAGTATTTT. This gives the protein CASLLGDTQYF.

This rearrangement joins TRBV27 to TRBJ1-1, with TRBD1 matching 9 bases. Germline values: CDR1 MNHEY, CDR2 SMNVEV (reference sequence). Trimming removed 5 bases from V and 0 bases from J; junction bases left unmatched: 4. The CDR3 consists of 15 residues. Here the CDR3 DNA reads TGTGCCAGCAGTCAGGGACAGGGACTGAACACTGAAGCTTTCTTT. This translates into CASSQGQGLNTEAFF.